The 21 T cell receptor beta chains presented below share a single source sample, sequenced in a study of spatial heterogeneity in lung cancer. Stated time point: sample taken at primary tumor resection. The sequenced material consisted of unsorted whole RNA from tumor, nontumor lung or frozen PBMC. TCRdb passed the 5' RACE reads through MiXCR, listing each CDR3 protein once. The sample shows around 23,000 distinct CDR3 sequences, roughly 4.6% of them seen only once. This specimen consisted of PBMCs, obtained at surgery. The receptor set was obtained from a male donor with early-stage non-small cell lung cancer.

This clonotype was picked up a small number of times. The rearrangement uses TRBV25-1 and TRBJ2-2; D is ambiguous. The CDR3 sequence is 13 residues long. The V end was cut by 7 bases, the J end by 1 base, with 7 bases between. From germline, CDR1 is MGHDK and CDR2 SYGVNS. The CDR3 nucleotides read TGTGCCAGCATCGGCGTGAACACCGGGGAGCTGTTTTTT. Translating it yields CASIGVNTGELFF.

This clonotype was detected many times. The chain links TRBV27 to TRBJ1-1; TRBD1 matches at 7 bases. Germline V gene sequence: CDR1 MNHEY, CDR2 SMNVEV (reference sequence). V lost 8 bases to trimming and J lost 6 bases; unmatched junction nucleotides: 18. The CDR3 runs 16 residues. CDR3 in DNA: TGTGCCAGCCGAGGACTCCAGGGGGGTAGCAGGTCTGAAGCTTTCTTT. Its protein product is CASRGLQGGSRSEAFF.

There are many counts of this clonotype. CDR3 sequence: CASSLVSSGELFF. Here the CDR3 DNA reads TGTGCCAGCAGCTTGGTCTCGTCCGGGGAGCTGTTTTTT. The V gene is TRBV5-6, the J gene TRBJ2-2; D is uncertain. The CDR3 covers 13 residues. CDR1 and CDR2 from the germline V gene are SGHDT and YYEEEE. The V end lost 0 bases, the J end lost 6 bases, and 6 bases lay between the germline ends.

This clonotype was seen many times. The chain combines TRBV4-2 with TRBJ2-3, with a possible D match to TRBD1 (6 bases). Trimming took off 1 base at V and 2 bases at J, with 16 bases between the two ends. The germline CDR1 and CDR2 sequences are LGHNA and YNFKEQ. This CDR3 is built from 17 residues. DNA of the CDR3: TGTGCCAGCAGCCAAGGTCATTACAGGGAGCCCACAGATACGCAGTATTTT. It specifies CASSQGHYREPTDTQYF.

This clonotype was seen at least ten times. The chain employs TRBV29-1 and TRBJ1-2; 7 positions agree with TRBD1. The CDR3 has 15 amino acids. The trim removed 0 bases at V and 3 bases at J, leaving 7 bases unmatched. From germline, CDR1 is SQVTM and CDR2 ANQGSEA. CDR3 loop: CSVEDTRGGYYGYTF. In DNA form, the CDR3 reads TGCAGCGTTGAAGATACCAGGGGGGGTTACTATGGCTACACCTTC.

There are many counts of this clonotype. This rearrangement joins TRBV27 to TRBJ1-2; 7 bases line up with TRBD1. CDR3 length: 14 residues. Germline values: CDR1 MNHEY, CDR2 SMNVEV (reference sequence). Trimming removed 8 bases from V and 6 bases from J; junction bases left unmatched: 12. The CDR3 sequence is CASVRTGLANGYTF. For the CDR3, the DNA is TGTGCCAGCGTCAGGACAGGTCTAGCTAATGGCTACACCTTC.

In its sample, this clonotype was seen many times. In nucleotides, the CDR3 is TGTGCCAGCGGGGGGACAGACGGGAGCACAGATACGCAGTATTTT. This translates into CASGGTDGSTDTQYF. The rearrangement joins TRBV18 to TRBJ2-3; D may be TRBD1 (7 bases). The length of the CDR3 is 15 residues. The germline CDR1 and CDR2 sequences are KGHSH and LQKENI. The V and J ends lost 8 bases and 0 bases respectively, with 15 bases between them.

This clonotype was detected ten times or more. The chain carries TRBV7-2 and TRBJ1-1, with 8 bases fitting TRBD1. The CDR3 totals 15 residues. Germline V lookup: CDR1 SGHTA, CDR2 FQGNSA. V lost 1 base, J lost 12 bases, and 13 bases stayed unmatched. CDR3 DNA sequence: TGTGCCAGCAGCTTAGGCCCCGGGACAGGTGACGTCCCTTTCTTT. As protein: CASSLGPGTGDVPFF. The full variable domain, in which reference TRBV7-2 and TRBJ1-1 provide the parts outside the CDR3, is GAGVSQSPSNKVTEKGKDVELRCDPISGHTALYWYRQSLGQGLEFLIYFQGNSAPDKSGLPSDRFSAERTGGSVSTLTIQRTQQEDSAVYLCASSLGPGTGDVPFFGQGTRLTVV.

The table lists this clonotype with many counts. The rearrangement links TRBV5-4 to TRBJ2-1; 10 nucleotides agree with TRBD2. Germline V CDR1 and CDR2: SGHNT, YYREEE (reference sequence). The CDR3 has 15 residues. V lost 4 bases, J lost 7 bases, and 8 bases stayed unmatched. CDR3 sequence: CASSSLAGVVNEQFF. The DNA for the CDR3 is TGTGCCAGCAGCAGTCTAGCGGGAGTCGTTAATGAGCAGTTCTTC.

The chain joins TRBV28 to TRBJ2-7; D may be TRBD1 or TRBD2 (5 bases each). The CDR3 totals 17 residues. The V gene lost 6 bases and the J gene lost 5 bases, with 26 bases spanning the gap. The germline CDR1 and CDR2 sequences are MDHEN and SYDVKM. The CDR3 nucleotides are TGTGCCAGCAGGCTCCGGGACGGGTACTCCTATACACACGAGCAGTACTTC. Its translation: CASRLRDGYSYTHEQYF. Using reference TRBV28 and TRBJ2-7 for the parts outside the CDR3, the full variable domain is DVKVTQSSRYLVKRTGEKVFLECVQDMDHENMFWYRQDPGLGLRLIYFSYDVKMKEKGDIPEGYSVSREKKERFSLILESASTNQTSMYLCASRLRDGYSYTHEQYFGPGTRLTVT.

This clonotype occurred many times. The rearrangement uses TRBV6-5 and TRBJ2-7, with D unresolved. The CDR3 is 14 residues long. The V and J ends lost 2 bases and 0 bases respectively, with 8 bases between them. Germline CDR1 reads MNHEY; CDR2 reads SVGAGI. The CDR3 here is CASSYGPLSYEQYF. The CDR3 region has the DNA TGTGCCAGCAGTTACGGTCCACTCTCCTACGAGCAGTACTTC.

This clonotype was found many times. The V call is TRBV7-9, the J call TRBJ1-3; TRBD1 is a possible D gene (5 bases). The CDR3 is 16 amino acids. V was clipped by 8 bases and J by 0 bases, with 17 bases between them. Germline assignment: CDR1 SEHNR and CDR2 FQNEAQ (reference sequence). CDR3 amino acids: CASDRGLGGSGNTIYF. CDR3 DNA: TGTGCCAGCGATAGAGGACTCGGGGGCTCTGGAAACACCATATATTTT.

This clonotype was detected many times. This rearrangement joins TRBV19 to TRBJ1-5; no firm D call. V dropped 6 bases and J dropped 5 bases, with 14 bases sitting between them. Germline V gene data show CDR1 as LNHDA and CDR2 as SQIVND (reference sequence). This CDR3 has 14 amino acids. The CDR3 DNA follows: TGTGCCAGTAGCATGGATCACAGTGATCAGCCCCAGCATTTT. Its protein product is CASSMDHSDQPQHF.

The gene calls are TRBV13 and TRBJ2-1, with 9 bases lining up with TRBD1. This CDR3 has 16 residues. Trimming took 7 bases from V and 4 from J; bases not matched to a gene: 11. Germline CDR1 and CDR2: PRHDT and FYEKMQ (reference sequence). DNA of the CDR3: TGTGCCAGCAAAAGGGGCGGGACAGGGATATACAATGAGCAGTTCTTC. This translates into CASKRGGTGIYNEQFF.

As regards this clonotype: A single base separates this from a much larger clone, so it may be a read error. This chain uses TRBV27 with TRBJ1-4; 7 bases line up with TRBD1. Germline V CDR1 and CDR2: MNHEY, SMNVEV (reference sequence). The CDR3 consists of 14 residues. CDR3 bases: TGTGCCCGCAGTCGCGGGACAGCGTATGAAAAACTGTTTTTT. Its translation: CARSRGTAYEKLFF.

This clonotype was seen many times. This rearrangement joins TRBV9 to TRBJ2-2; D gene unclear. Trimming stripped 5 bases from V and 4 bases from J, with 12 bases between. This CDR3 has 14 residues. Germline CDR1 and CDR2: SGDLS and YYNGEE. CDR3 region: CASRPAGATGELFF. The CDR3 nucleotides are TGTGCCAGCAGGCCCGCAGGAGCCACCGGGGAGCTGTTTTTT. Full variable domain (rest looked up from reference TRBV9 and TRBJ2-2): DSGVTQTPKHLITATGQRVTLRCSPRSGDLSVYWYQQSLDQGLQFLIQYYNGEERAKGNILERFSAQQFPDLHSELNLSSLELGDSALYFCASRPAGATGELFFGEGSRLTVL.

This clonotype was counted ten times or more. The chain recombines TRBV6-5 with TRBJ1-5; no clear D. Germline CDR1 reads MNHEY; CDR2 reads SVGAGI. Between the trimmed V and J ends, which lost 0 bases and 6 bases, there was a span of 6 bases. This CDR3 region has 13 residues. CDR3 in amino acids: CASSYSKGQPQHF. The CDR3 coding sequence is TGTGCCAGCAGTTACTCGAAGGGTCAGCCCCAGCATTTT.

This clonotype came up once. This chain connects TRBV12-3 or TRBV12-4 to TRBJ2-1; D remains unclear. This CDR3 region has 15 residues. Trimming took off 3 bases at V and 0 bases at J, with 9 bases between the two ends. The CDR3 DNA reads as TGTGCCAGCAGTTTGAGAGACCGCTCCTACAATGAGCAGTTCTTC. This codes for CASSLRDRSYNEQFF.

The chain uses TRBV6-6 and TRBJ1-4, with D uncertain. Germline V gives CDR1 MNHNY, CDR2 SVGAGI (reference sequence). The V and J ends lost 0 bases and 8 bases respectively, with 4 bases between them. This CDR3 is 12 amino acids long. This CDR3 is CASSYSVEKLFF. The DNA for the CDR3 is TGTGCCAGCAGTTACTCGGTCGAAAAACTGTTTTTT.

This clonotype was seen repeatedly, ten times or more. CDR3 DNA: TGCGCCAGCAGCCAAGAGTTTAACCGTAACACCGGGGAGCTGTTTTTT. Its protein product is CASSQEFNRNTGELFF. The rearrangement links TRBV4-3 to TRBJ2-2, with D uncertain. The V gene's germline CDR1 is LGHNA and CDR2 YSLEER. The CDR3 totals 16 residues. Trimming shortened V by 0 bases and J by 2 bases, and 10 bases separated the two germline ends.

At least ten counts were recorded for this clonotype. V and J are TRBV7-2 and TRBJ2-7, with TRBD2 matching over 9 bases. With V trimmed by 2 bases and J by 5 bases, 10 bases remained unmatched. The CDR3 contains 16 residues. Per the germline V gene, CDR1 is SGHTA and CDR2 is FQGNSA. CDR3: CASSLNGGTSTHEQYF. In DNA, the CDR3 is TGTGCCAGCAGCTTAAACGGGGGGACTAGCACCCACGAGCAGTACTTC.